This T cell receptor beta chain was sequenced during a study of identifying expanded T cells in peripheral blood. Unmatched junction bases numbered 7, after V lost 8 bases and J lost 4 bases. The CDR3 extends over 14 amino acids. Germline V lookup: CDR1 SEHNR, CDR2 FQNEAQ (reference sequence). Profiling relied on immunoSEQ multiplex PCR, and the TCRdb table lists in-frame clones only, not all of them. The table includes 50,000 to 60,000 clones, 65% to 90% detected once. Sequenced material: blood. The chain uses TRBV7-9 and TRBJ1-2, with 10 bases matching TRBD1. This clonotype was obtained from a person between 18 and 69 years old in good health. CDR3 amino acids: CASSGTGESYGYTF. The CDR3 DNA sequence: TGTGCCAGCTCCGGGACAGGGGAAAGCTATGGCTACACCTTC. Combining the CDR3 with reference TRBV7-9 and TRBJ1-2 gives the whole variable domain DTGVSQNPRHKITKRGQNVTFRCDPISEHNRLYWYRQTLGQGPEFLTYFQNEAQLEKSRLLSDRFSAERPKGSFSTLEIQRTEQGDSAMYLCASSGTGESYGYTFGSGTRLTVV.